Included here is one TCR beta chain sequence, with context. What it binds is unknown. From the 5' RACE reads, TCRdb called clonotypes with MiXCR, one entry per CDR3 protein. The sample carries around 450,000 distinct CDR3 sequences, 15% to 20% recorded once. The germline V and J ends were trimmed by 1 base and 6 bases, with 25 bases remaining between them. CDR3 size: 18 residues. Germline V gene lookup returns CDR1 DFQATT and CDR2 SNEGSKA (reference sequence). The data stem from a study of T-cell memory formation after mild COVID-19. Broader study findings: Contracting clones, day 15 to 85, had balanced CD4/CD8, and later expanders favored CD4+. CD4+ clones that contracted lay mainly in CM and EM; CD8+ ones lay in EMRA.

The sequence was collected from an adult woman who had mild COVID-19 (a few samples of this study predate the infection). Cell type and time point are not known. The J gene is TRBJ1-5, the V gene TRBV20-1; the D gene is possibly TRBD1 (6 bases). Input material: PBMCs or a T cell subset sorted from them (not recorded which). CDR3 in DNA: TGCAGTGCTAGAGGACAGGTACCAGGGCCCTATTCATCTCAGCCCCAGCATTTT. Protein sequence: CSARGQVPGPYSSQPQHF.